These 30 T cell receptor beta chains share one sample of origin, sequenced in a study of T cells in Graves' hyperthyroidism and ophthalmopathy. What was amplified from RNA transcripts were TCR beta CDR3 regions. HTBI primers drove first-round RT-PCR of the TCR CDR3. TCRdb reprocessed the multiplex PCR reads via MiXCR and lists one record per CDR3 protein. The sample consists of about 400,000 distinct CDR3 sequences, roughly an eighth of them appearing once. Input material: blood. These TCRs come from a man aged 45-60 years with Graves' ophthalmopathy.

This chain joins TRBV6-5 and TRBJ2-5; D assignment may be TRBD1 or TRBD2 (6 bases each). The CDR3 runs 14 residues. Trimming stripped 2 bases from V and 5 bases from J, with 12 bases between. The germline CDR1 and CDR2 sequences are MNHEY and SVGAGI. CDR3 region: CASSYTGARETQYF. The CDR3 DNA sequence: TGTGCCAGCAGTTACACGGGGGCTCGGGAGACCCAGTACTTC.

Ten or more counts support this clonotype. This rearrangement joins TRBV3-1 to TRBJ2-3; D is unresolved. The CDR3 is 14 amino acids. Germline CDR1 and CDR2: LGHDT and YNNKEL (reference sequence). V was trimmed by 3 bases and J by 4 bases, leaving 11 bases between them. As DNA, the CDR3 is TGTGCCAGCAGCCAGAACCGACTGGCAGATACGCAGTATTTT. As protein: CASSQNRLADTQYF.

This clonotype was observed at least ten times. V gene TRBV2 combines with J gene TRBJ1-5; D possibly corresponds to TRBD1 (6 bases). This CDR3 spans 15 amino acids. Germline V gives CDR1 SNHLY, CDR2 FYNNEI. V lost 5 bases to trimming and J lost 8 bases, with 19 bases between them. The CDR3 region has the DNA TGTGCCAGCAGTAAGGAAAGGGGGACTAGGGAGCCCCAGCATTTT. This codes for CASSKERGTREPQHF.

This clonotype was observed many times. The DNA of the CDR3 is TGTGCCAGCAGTTACTCGATTGAGTTGAACACTGAAGCTTTCTTT. It specifies CASSYSIELNTEAFF. The gene calls are TRBV6-6 and TRBJ1-1, with D hard to call. Germline-derived CDR1 and CDR2 are MNHNY and SVGAGI (reference sequence). The ends were cut back, 0 bases at V and 0 bases at J, with 8 bases in the middle. The CDR3 consists of 15 residues.

This clonotype was counted only a few times. The J gene is TRBJ1-2, the V gene TRBV5-1, with TRBD1 matching over 7 bases. Trimming took 4 bases from V and 4 from J; bases not matched to a gene: 4. CDR1 is SGHRS and CDR2 is YFSETQ in the germline V gene. The CDR3 spans 13 residues. The CDR3 bases are TGCGCCAGCAGCGGCGGGACAGCCTATGGCTACACCTTC. Translating it yields CASSGGTAYGYTF.

In this sample, this clonotype turned up many times. The CDR3 DNA is TGTGCCAGCAGCCCCGCCCGTGAGAGCTCCTACGAGCAGTACTTC. This encodes CASSPARESSYEQYF. The chain carries TRBV7-9 and TRBJ2-7; D uncertain. The germline CDR1 and CDR2 sequences are SEHNR and FQNEAQ (reference sequence). The CDR3 contains 15 residues. V lost 5 bases and J lost 0, with 14 bases in between.

This clonotype was seen many times. The chain joins TRBV13 to TRBJ2-1; TRBD2 aligns across 9 bases. The CDR3 contains 12 residues. Germline V CDR1 and CDR2: PRHDT, FYEKMQ (reference sequence). The V segment lost 5 bases and the J segment 14 bases; nucleotides outside the gene matches: 7. The CDR3 region has the DNA TGTGCCAGCAGCGCCAGACTAGCGGAAAAGTTCTTC. Translation gives CASSARLAEKFF.

This clonotype was found many times. V and J are TRBV20-1 and TRBJ1-6; 9 nucleotides align to TRBD1. The CDR3 consists of 15 residues. From germline, CDR1 is DFQATT and CDR2 SNEGSKA (reference sequence). The J segment lost 9 bases and the V segment lost 2 bases, leaving 8 bases of the junction unmatched. The CDR3 sequence: CSARPPGQGRSPLHF. CDR3 nucleotides: TGCAGTGCTAGACCCCCGGGACAGGGACGTTCACCCCTCCACTTT.

The sample holds many counts of this clonotype. J is TRBJ1-2 and V is TRBV7-9, with a weak D call TRBD1 (5 bases). Germline V gives CDR1 SEHNR, CDR2 FQNEAQ (reference sequence). Trimming stripped 4 bases from V and 7 bases from J, with 10 bases between. CDR3 length: 12 residues. The CDR3 coding sequence is TGTGCCAGCAGCTCGGACATAGCTGGCTACACCTTC. Translated, it gives CASSSDIAGYTF.

This clonotype was seen a few times. A much larger clonotype is one base distant, so this may be a read error. The V and J genes are TRBV2 and TRBJ2-3; the match to TRBD2 covers 7 bases. CDR3 length equals 16 residues. Germline V gene sequence: CDR1 SNHLY, CDR2 FYNNEI. CDR3 in amino acids: CVSSYHRGGDTDTQYF. The CDR3 DNA sequence: TGTGTCAGCAGCTACCACCGCGGGGGAGACACAGATACGCAGTATTTT.

This clonotype occurred many times. The CDR3 nucleotides read TGTGCCAGCAGTGAGAAATATCCACACGAAAAACTGTTTTTT. As protein: CASSEKYPHEKLFF. The chain couples TRBV2 to TRBJ1-4, with D hard to call. CDR3 size: 14 residues. Germline CDR1 reads SNHLY; CDR2 reads FYNNEI. The germline V and J ends were trimmed by 3 bases and 8 bases, with 13 bases remaining between them. The whole variable domain, remainder taken from reference TRBV2 and TRBJ1-4, is EPEVTQTPSHQVTQMGQEVILRCVPISNHLYFYWYRQILGQKVEFLVSFYNNEISEKSEIFDDQFSVERPDGSNFTLKIRSTKLEDSAMYFCASSEKYPHEKLFFGSGTQLSVL.

The table lists this clonotype with many counts. This rearrangement joins TRBV5-1 to TRBJ2-1; D may be TRBD1 (5 bases). CDR1 and CDR2 from the germline V gene are SGHRS and YFSETQ. CDR3 length equals 16 residues. Trimming removed 5 bases from V and 7 bases from J, with 22 bases in between. In DNA form, the CDR3 reads TGCGCCAGCAGACCCCCGACAGACCGGCCGTCAAATGAGCAGTTCTTC. Protein product: CASRPPTDRPSNEQFF.

The V and J genes are TRBV12-3 or TRBV12-4 and TRBJ2-5; D not certain. The CDR3 contains 12 residues. Trimming took 4 bases from V and 1 from J, leaving 4 bases between them. In DNA, the CDR3 is TGTGCCAGCAGTTCGCTCCAAGAGACCCAGTACTTC. Amino acid sequence: CASSSLQETQYF.

This clonotype has a count of ten or more. The chain has TRBV29-1 and TRBJ2-7; the D is unclear. The V gene's germline CDR1 is SQVTM and CDR2 ANQGSEA. The CDR3 is made up of 11 amino acids. V shed 6 bases and J shed 7 bases, with 13 bases lying between them. The CDR3 DNA reads TGCAGCGTGCAATCTGTTGGGGAGCAGTACTTC. It translates to CSVQSVGEQYF.

This clonotype was seen repeatedly, ten times or more. CDR3 sequence: CATKVGGSVGSYEQYF. The CDR3 DNA reads TGTGCCACCAAGGTCGGCGGGAGCGTCGGCTCCTACGAGCAGTACTTC. The V and J genes are TRBV28 and TRBJ2-7, with 7 bases lining up with TRBD2. Germline trimming cut 10 bases from V and 0 bases from J; bases unmatched to any gene: 15. The V gene's germline CDR1 is MDHEN and CDR2 SYDVKM. There are 16 residues in the CDR3.

For the CDR3, the DNA is TGCGCCAGCAGGAGTAGCACCAGAGAGACCCAGTACTTC. Protein product: CASRSSTRETQYF. The chain employs TRBV5-1 and TRBJ2-5; D unresolved. Germline loops: CDR1 SGHRS, CDR2 YFSETQ. There are 13 residues in the CDR3. Trimming stripped 5 bases from V and 4 bases from J, with 12 bases between. Full variable domain (missing parts from reference TRBV5-1 and TRBJ2-5): KAGVTQTPRYLIKTRGQQVTLSCSPISGHRSVSWYQQTPGQGLQFLFEYFSETQRNKGNFPGRFSGRQFSNSRSEMNVSTLELGDSALYLCASRSSTRETQYFGPGTRLLVL.

The table lists this clonotype with many counts. At one end, the junction sequence differs from germline, possibly due to a read error. The chain links TRBV7-8 to TRBJ2-1; 7 nucleotides match TRBD2. The CDR3 consists of 15 residues. Germline lookup yields CDR1 SGHVS and CDR2 FQNEAQ. As DNA, the CDR3 is TGTGCCAGCAGCCTAGCGGCCAATCACCACAATGAGCAGTTCTTC. It translates to CASSLAANHHNEQFF.

This clonotype has only a few counts. The rearrangement uses TRBV7-8 and TRBJ1-2; 8 nucleotides match TRBD1. J lost 2 bases, V lost 2 bases, and 4 bases had no gene match. The germline V gene encodes CDR1 SGHVS and CDR2 FQNEAQ. The CDR3 is made up of 15 amino acids. DNA for the CDR3: TGTGCCAGCAGCTTATCCAACAGGGGGAACTATGGCTACACCTTC. Translation gives CASSLSNRGNYGYTF. Looking up the rest from reference TRBV7-8 and TRBJ1-2 gives the full variable domain: GAGVSQSPRYKVAKRGQDVALRCDPISGHVSLFWYQQALGQGPEFLTYFQNEAQLDKSGLPSDRFFAERPEGSVSTLKIQRTQQEDSAVYLCASSLSNRGNYGYTFGSGTRLTVV.

The chain uses TRBV20-1 and TRBJ2-3; tentatively, D is TRBD1 (5 bases). The germline gives CDR1 DFQATT, CDR2 SNEGSKA (reference sequence). The length of the CDR3 is 12 residues. CDR3 nucleotide sequence: TGCAGCGGCCAGGGTTTAGCAGATACGCAGTATTTT. Amino acid sequence: CSGQGLADTQYF.

Ten or more counts support this clonotype. V usage is TRBV5-1 and J usage is TRBJ2-1; a weak D match, TRBD2 (7 bases). Germline lookup yields CDR1 SGHRS and CDR2 YFSETQ. CDR3 length: 14 residues. V lost 6 bases, J lost 6 bases, and 16 bases lay in between. The CDR3 loop is CASIRGGSSNEQFF. The CDR3 bases are TGCGCCAGCATAAGGGGGGGGAGTAGCAATGAGCAGTTCTTC. Full variable domain (rest looked up from reference TRBV5-1 and TRBJ2-1): KAGVTQTPRYLIKTRGQQVTLSCSPISGHRSVSWYQQTPGQGLQFLFEYFSETQRNKGNFPGRFSGRQFSNSRSEMNVSTLELGDSALYLCASIRGGSSNEQFFGPGTRLTVL.

This clonotype has ten or more counts. The chain has TRBV11-1 and TRBJ2-6, with a tentative D call TRBD1 (5 bases). V lost 5 bases, J lost 3 bases, and 11 bases lay in between. CDR1 and CDR2 (germline): SGHAT, FQDESV (reference sequence). The length of the CDR3 is 15 residues. This CDR3 is CASSVDSNGANVLTF. The CDR3 DNA follows: TGTGCCAGCAGCGTAGACAGTAATGGGGCCAACGTCCTGACTTTC.

This clonotype has only a few counts. V is TRBV19 and J is TRBJ2-1, with 10 positions matching TRBD1. From germline, CDR1 is LNHDA and CDR2 SQIVND (reference sequence). This CDR3 has 15 residues. V gave up 7 bases and J gave up 6 bases; unmatched junction bases: 9. The CDR3 region is CASTRGQGFSNEQFF. CDR3 DNA: TGTGCCAGTACCAGGGGACAGGGGTTTAGCAATGAGCAGTTCTTC.

This clonotype was observed at least ten times. The chain links TRBV20-1 to TRBJ1-1; D not certain. V lost 6 bases and J 4 bases, leaving 9 bases between the germline ends. CDR1 and CDR2 from the germline V gene are DFQATT and SNEGSKA (reference sequence). This CDR3 contains 11 residues. The chain's CDR3 is CSAEGSTEAFF. DNA for the CDR3: TGCAGTGCAGAAGGAAGCACTGAAGCTTTCTTT.

The sample holds a few counts of this clonotype. The chain is built from TRBV6-5 and TRBJ2-5, with a weak D call TRBD2 (6 bases). Per the germline V gene, CDR1 is MNHEY and CDR2 is SVGAGI. Trimming took off 2 bases at V and 1 base at J, with 11 bases between the two ends. The CDR3 length is 15 residues. CDR3 sequence reads: CASSYRLAAQETQYF. The CDR3 bases are TGTGCCAGCAGTTACCGCTTAGCGGCCCAAGAGACCCAGTACTTC.

This clonotype was counted ten times or more. This chain uses TRBV5-1 with TRBJ1-4; TRBD1 agrees at 9 bases. J was trimmed by 8 bases and V by 7 bases; bases with no gene match: 12. CDR1 SGHRS and CDR2 YFSETQ come from the germline V gene. CDR3 length: 15 amino acids. CDR3 region: CASSERGQGREKLFF. CDR3 in DNA: TGCGCCAGCTCAGAACGCGGACAGGGGAGGGAAAAACTGTTTTTT.

CDR3 sequence reads: CASSVSGRVEIGGANVLTF. In DNA form, the CDR3 reads TGTGCCAGTAGTGTCAGCGGGAGAGTTGAGATTGGTGGGGCCAACGTCCTGACTTTC. This chain uses TRBV19 with TRBJ2-6; 8 nucleotides agree with TRBD2. This CDR3 is 19 amino acids long. Germline V gene sequence: CDR1 LNHDA, CDR2 SQIVND (reference sequence). V lost 5 bases, J lost 3 bases, and 15 bases stayed unmatched.

At least ten counts were recorded for this clonotype. V is TRBV13 and J is TRBJ2-5, with a tentative D call TRBD1 (5 bases). There are 12 residues in the CDR3. The V end was cut by 5 bases, the J end by 5 bases, with 9 bases between. Germline V CDR1 and CDR2: PRHDT, FYEKMQ (reference sequence). The CDR3 bases are TGTGCCAGCAGCAAGGGGTTGGAGACCCAGTACTTC. It yields the protein CASSKGLETQYF.

This clonotype was recorded at least ten times. J is TRBJ2-3 and V is TRBV5-1, with 7 bases fitting TRBD2. In germline, CDR1 is SGHRS, CDR2 YFSETQ. The CDR3 contains 15 residues. V dropped 3 bases and J dropped 1; count of bases not matched to a gene: 5. CDR3 in DNA: TGCGCCAGCAGCTATTCGGCGGGAGGCACAGATACGCAGTATTTT. Translating it yields CASSYSAGGTDTQYF.

The table lists this clonotype with many counts. The chain recombines TRBV2 with TRBJ1-5, with a tentative D call TRBD1 (6 bases). Germline loops: CDR1 SNHLY, CDR2 FYNNEI. CDR3 length: 16 residues. V was pared by 3 bases and J by 0 bases, with 12 bases between. CDR3 amino acids: CASSDGTRVSNQPQHF. The CDR3 coding sequence is TGTGCCAGCAGTGATGGGACAAGAGTTAGCAATCAGCCCCAGCATTTT.

This clonotype was seen ten or more times. The chain couples TRBV12-3 or TRBV12-4 to TRBJ1-2; 10 positions match TRBD1. This CDR3 is 17 amino acids long. The junction had 12 bases not matched to a gene; V was cut back by 1 base and J by 7 bases. This CDR3 is CASSLGTRDRGGSGYTF. CDR3 nucleotides: TGTGCCAGCAGTTTAGGGACCCGGGACAGGGGAGGATCTGGCTACACCTTC.